This record covers a single TCR beta chain. Antigen specificity is unknown. Donors were drawn from the approximately 110-subject validation cohort, separate from the roughly 700-subject first cohort. The sample is drawn from a study of cytomegalovirus exposure and HLA in healthy donors. Points from the study as a whole: Cytomegalovirus status was reportedly diagnosed by the classifier with high sensitivity and specificity. The finding came from a later analysis; first-cohort TCR clusters tended to co-occur in the approximately 120 validation repertoires. The study labeled approximately 150 TCR beta chains cytomegalovirus-associated.

The CDR3 covers 14 residues. The ends were cut back, 2 bases at V and 5 bases at J, with 10 bases in the middle. Germline loops: CDR1 MGHRA, CDR2 YSYEKL. The protocol was immunoSEQ multiplex PCR, while the TCRdb copy is restricted to in-frame clones and leaves out a portion. The sample lists 100,000 or so clones, around 86% seen once, with roughly 4.2% in the top ten. The rearrangement links TRBV4-1 to TRBJ2-4; D gene ambiguous. Sequenced sample: PBMCs. The clonotype comes from a young woman in good health and CMV-seropositive. The CDR3 DNA follows: TGCGCCAGCAGCCAAATCCTTAGAGAAAACATTCAGTACTTC. Its translation is CASSQILRENIQYF.